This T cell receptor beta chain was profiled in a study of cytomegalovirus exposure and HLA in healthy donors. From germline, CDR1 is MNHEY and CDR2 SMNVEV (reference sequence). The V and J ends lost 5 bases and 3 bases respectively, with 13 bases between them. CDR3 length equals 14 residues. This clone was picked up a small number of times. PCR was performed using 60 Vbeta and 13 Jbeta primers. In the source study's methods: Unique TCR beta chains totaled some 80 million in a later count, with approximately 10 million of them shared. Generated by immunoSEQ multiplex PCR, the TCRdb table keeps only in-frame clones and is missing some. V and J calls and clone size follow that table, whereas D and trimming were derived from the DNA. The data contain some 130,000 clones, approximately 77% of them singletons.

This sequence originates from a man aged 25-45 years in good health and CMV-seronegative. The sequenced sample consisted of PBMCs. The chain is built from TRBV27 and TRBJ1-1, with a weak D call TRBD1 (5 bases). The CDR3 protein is CASSPGWVDTEAFF. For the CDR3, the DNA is TGTGCCAGCAGTCCAGGGTGGGTCGACACTGAAGCTTTCTTT.